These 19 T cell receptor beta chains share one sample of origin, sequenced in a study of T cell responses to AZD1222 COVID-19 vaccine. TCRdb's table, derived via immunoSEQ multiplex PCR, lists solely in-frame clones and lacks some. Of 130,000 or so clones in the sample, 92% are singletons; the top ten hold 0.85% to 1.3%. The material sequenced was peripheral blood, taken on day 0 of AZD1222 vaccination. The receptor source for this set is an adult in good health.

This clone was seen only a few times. The DNA for the CDR3 is TGTGCCACCAGCAGAGATTTTAGGCCCCCTATCTACACCTTC. It translates to CATSRDFRPPIYTF. The chain joins TRBV15 to TRBJ1-2; D gene uncertain. The CDR3 sequence is 14 residues long. CDR1 and CDR2 from the germline V gene are LNHNV and YYDKDF (reference sequence). V gave up 0 bases and J gave up 10 bases, with 15 bases separating them.

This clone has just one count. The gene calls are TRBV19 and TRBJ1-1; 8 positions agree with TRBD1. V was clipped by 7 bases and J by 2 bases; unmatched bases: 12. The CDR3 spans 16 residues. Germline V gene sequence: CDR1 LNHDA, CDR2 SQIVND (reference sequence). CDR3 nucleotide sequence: TGTGCCAGTACCGGGACAGGTTCCTTACTTAACACTGAAGCTTTCTTT. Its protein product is CASTGTGSLLNTEAFF.

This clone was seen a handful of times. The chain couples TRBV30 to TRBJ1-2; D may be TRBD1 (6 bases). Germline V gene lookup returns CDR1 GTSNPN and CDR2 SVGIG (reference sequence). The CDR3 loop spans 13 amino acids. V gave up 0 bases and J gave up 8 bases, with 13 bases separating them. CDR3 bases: TGTGCCTGGAGTGTAGGGGGGACGATAGGCTACACCTTC. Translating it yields CAWSVGGTIGYTF.

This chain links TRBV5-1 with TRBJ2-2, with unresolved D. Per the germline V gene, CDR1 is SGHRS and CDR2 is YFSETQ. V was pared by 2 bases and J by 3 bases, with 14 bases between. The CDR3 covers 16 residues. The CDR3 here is CASSLAEEGYTGELFF. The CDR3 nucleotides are TGCGCCAGCAGCTTAGCAGAGGAAGGCTACACCGGGGAGCTGTTTTTT.

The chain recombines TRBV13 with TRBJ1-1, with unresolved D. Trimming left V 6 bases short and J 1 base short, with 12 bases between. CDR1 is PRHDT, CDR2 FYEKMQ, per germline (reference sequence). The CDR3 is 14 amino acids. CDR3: CASSETSTNTEAFF. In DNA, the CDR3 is TGTGCCAGCAGTGAGACATCTACGAACACTGAAGCTTTCTTT.

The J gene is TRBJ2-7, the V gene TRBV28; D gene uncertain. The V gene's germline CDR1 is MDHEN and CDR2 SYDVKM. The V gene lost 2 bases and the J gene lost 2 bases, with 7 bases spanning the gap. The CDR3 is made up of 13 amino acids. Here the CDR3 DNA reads TGTGCCAGCAGTTTAATACCAGCCTACGAGCAGTACTTC. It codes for CASSLIPAYEQYF.

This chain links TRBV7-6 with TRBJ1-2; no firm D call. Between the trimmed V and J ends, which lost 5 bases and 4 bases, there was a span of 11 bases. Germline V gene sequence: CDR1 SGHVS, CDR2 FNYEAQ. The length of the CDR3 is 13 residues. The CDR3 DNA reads TGTGCCAGCAGCCCCGGACGGACCTATGGCTACACCTTC. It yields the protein CASSPGRTYGYTF.

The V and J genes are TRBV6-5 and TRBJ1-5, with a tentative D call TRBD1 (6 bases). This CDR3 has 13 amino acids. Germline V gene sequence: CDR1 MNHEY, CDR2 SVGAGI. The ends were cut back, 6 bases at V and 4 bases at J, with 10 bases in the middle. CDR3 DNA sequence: TGTGCCAGCAGCAGGGACATTAATCAGCCCCAGCATTTT. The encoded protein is CASSRDINQPQHF.

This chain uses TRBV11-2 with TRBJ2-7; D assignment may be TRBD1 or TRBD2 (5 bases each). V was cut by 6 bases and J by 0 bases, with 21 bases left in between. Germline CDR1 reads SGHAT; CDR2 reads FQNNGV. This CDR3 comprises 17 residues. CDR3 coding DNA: TGTGCCAGCAGAGGGGCGGGCGAACGAGGTGGCTCCTACGAGCAGTACTTC. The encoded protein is CASRGAGERGGSYEQYF.

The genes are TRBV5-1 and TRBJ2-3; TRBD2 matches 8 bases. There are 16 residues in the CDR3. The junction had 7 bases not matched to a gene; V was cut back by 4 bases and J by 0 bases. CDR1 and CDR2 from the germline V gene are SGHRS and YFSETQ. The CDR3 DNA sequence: TGCGCCAGCAGCCTCTTGACTAGCGTCAGCACAGATACGCAGTATTTT. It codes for CASSLLTSVSTDTQYF. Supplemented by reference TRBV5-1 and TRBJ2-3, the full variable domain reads KAGVTQTPRYLIKTRGQQVTLSCSPISGHRSVSWYQQTPGQGLQFLFEYFSETQRNKGNFPGRFSGRQFSNSRSEMNVSTLELGDSALYLCASSLLTSVSTDTQYFGPGTRLTVL.

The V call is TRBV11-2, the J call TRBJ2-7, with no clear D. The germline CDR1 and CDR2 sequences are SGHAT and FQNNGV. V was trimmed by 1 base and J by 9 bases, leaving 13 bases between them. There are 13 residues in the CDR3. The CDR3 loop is CASSLVHNGVQYF. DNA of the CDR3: TGTGCCAGCAGCTTAGTTCACAATGGGGTGCAGTACTTC.

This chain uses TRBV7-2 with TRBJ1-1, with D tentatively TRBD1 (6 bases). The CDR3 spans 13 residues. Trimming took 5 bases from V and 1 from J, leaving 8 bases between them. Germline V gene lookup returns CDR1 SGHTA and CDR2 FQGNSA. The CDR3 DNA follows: TGTGCCAGCAGCGAACAGGGGAACACTGAAGCTTTCTTT. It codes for CASSEQGNTEAFF.

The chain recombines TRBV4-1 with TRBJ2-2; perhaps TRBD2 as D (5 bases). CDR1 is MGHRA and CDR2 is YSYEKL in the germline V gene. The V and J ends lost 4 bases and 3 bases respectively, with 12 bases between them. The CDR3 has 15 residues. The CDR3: CASSPGISYTGELFF. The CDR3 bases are TGCGCCAGCAGCCCCGGGATTTCCTACACCGGGGAGCTGTTTTTT.

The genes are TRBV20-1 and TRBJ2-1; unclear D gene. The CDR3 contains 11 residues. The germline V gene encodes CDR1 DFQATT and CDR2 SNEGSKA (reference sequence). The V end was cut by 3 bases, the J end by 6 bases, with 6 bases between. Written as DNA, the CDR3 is TGCAGTGCTAGCGAGTTCAATGAGCAGTTCTTC. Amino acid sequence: CSASEFNEQFF.

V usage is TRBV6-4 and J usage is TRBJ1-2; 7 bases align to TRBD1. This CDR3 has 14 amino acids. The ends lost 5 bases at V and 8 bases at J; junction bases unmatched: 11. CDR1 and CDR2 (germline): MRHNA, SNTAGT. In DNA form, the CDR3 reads TGTGCCAGCAGTTCGGGTGGTAACAGGGGAGGCTACACCTTC. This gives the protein CASSSGGNRGGYTF.

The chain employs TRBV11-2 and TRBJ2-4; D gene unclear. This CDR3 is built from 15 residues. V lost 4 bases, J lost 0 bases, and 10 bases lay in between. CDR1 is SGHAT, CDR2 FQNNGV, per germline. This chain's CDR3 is CASSSQRGAKNIQYF. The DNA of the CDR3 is TGTGCCAGCAGCTCCCAGCGCGGAGCCAAAAACATTCAGTACTTC.

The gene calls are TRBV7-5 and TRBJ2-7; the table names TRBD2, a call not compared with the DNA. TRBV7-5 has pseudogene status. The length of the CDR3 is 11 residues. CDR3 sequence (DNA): TGTGCCAGAAGCCTCGAGGGCGTGCAGTACTTC. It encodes CARSLEGVQYF.

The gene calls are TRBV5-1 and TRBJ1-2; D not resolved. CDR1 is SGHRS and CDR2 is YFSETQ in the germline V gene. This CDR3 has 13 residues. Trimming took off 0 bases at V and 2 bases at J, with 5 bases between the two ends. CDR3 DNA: TGCGCCAGCAGCTTGGTCGTAAACTATGGCTACACCTTC. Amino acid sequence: CASSLVVNYGYTF. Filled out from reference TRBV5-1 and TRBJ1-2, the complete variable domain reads KAGVTQTPRYLIKTRGQQVTLSCSPISGHRSVSWYQQTPGQGLQFLFEYFSETQRNKGNFPGRFSGRQFSNSRSEMNVSTLELGDSALYLCASSLVVNYGYTFGSGTRLTVV.

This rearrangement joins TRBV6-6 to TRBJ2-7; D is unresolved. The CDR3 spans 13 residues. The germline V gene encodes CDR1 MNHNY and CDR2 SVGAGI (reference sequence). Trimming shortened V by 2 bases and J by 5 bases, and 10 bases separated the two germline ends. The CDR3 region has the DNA TGTGCCAGCAGTTACACGCGTGGCCACGAGCAGTACTTC. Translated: CASSYTRGHEQYF.